Each of the 30 T cell receptor beta chains below was sequenced from the same sample in a study of T cell responses to AZD1222 COVID-19 vaccine. Clones were read by immunoSEQ multiplex PCR, and TCRdb kept only the in-frame ones, dropping some. The sample lists under 150,000 clones; approximately 92% were seen once. The specimen was peripheral blood, collected on day 0 of AZD1222 vaccination. The receptors shown here come from an adult in good health.

CDR3 protein: CASSQRGYEQYF. CDR3 sequence (DNA): TGTGCCAGCAGTCAACGGGGCTACGAGCAGTACTTC. The chain is built from TRBV6-2 or TRBV6-3 and TRBJ2-7; possible D gene TRBD2, 5 bases. Trimming pared 5 bases from V and 3 bases from J, leaving 8 bases between. CDR3 length: 12 residues. Germline V gene lookup returns CDR1 MNHEY and CDR2 SVGEGT.

The chain is built from TRBV5-1 and TRBJ1-2; D ambiguous. CDR3 length: 14 amino acids. V was shortened by 4 bases and J by 9 bases, with 19 bases between the two germline ends. Germline-derived CDR1 and CDR2 are SGHRS and YFSETQ. Written as DNA, the CDR3 is TGCGCCAGCAGCCTTACGGCTGATGCACCAAGCTACACCTTC. It translates to CASSLTADAPSYTF.

V and J are TRBV6-5 and TRBJ2-3, with 14 bases fitting TRBD2. The CDR3 covers 15 residues. V gave up 6 bases and J gave up 5 bases; unmatched junction bases: 4. Germline V lookup: CDR1 MNHEY, CDR2 SVGAGI. For the CDR3, the DNA is TGTGCCAGCAGGGGACTAGCGGGAGTAGTAGATACGCAGTATTTT. This gives the protein CASRGLAGVVDTQYF.

The V call is TRBV7-9, the J call TRBJ2-5, with D tentatively TRBD1 or TRBD2 (5 bases each). The germline V gene has CDR1 SEHNR and CDR2 FQNEAQ (reference sequence). The CDR3 contains 15 residues. V was cut by 5 bases and J by 0 bases, with 13 bases left in between. In DNA form, the CDR3 reads TGTGCCAGCAGCCCAGGGACCTTGTACCAAGAGACCCAGTACTTC. It yields the protein CASSPGTLYQETQYF.

The chain employs TRBV12-5 and TRBJ1-1; D gene unclear. Trimming cost V 2 bases and J 0 bases, with 10 bases left between them. The CDR3 is made up of 15 amino acids. CDR1 is LGHNT and CDR2 is FRNRAP in the germline V gene. The DNA of the CDR3 is TGTGCTAGTGGTTTGAGCCGGGCTATGAACACTGAAGCTTTCTTT. It encodes CASGLSRAMNTEAFF.

The V gene is TRBV2, the J gene TRBJ1-1; 8 bases are shared with TRBD1. The CDR3 is 13 amino acids. Germline V gene sequence: CDR1 SNHLY, CDR2 FYNNEI. J gave up 4 bases and V 6 bases, and 4 bases lay outside the gene matches. The CDR3 DNA reads TGTGCCAGCAGCAGTACAGGGGGCACTGAAGCTTTCTTT. This sequence encodes CASSSTGGTEAFF.

The chain joins TRBV10-2 to TRBJ1-5; D unclear. Trimming took off 0 bases at V and 4 bases at J, with 4 bases between the two ends. This CDR3 has 13 amino acids. Looked up from germline, CDR1 is WSHSY and CDR2 is SAAADI. CDR3 bases: TGCGCCAGCAGTGAGTCCAGGAATCAGCCCCAGCATTTT. Protein sequence: CASSESRNQPQHF.

This sequence joins TRBV27 and TRBJ1-4, with D maybe TRBD1 (5 bases). V was shortened by 5 bases and J by 7 bases, with 8 bases between the two germline ends. This CDR3 contains 12 residues. Germline loops: CDR1 MNHEY, CDR2 SMNVEV (reference sequence). Here the CDR3 reads CASSLTGEKLFF. CDR3 nucleotide sequence: TGTGCCAGCAGTCTCACAGGTGAAAAACTGTTTTTT.

A single count supports this clone. Here the CDR3 reads CASSQEKGQGADTQYF. The CDR3 nucleotides are TGCGCCAGCAGCCAAGAGAAGGGACAGGGGGCAGATACGCAGTATTTT. This rearrangement joins TRBV4-1 to TRBJ2-3; 11 nucleotides match TRBD1. Germline V gene lookup returns CDR1 MGHRA and CDR2 YSYEKL. The ends lost 0 bases at V and 4 bases at J; junction bases unmatched: 3. The CDR3 totals 16 residues.

This chain joins TRBV28 and TRBJ2-1; D gene uncertain. CDR1 is MDHEN, CDR2 SYDVKM, per germline. The CDR3 contains 16 residues. Between the trimmed V and J ends, which lost 2 bases and 4 bases, there was a span of 15 bases. In DNA form, the CDR3 reads TGTGCCAGCAGTTTAATAAACTCCGTGGGATACAATGAGCAGTTCTTC. Protein sequence: CASSLINSVGYNEQFF. The full variable domain, its missing parts supplied by reference TRBV28 and TRBJ2-1, is DVKVTQSSRYLVKRTGEKVFLECVQDMDHENMFWYRQDPGLGLRLIYFSYDVKMKEKGDIPEGYSVSREKKERFSLILESASTNQTSMYLCASSLINSVGYNEQFFGPGTRLTVL.

The rearrangement joins TRBV19 to TRBJ2-7; weak D call: TRBD1 (6 bases). This CDR3 region has 13 residues. Trimming took off 6 bases at V and 0 bases at J, with 9 bases between the two ends. CDR1 is LNHDA, CDR2 SQIVND, per germline (reference sequence). As DNA, the CDR3 is TGTGCCAGTAGCTCAGGGGTCTCCTACGAGCAGTACTTC. Protein product: CASSSGVSYEQYF.

The V and J genes are TRBV5-1 and TRBJ1-2; TRBD1 is a possible D gene (6 bases). The CDR3 spans 13 residues. With 0 bases removed from V and 6 bases from J, the gap between germline ends came to 9 bases. CDR1 is SGHRS and CDR2 is YFSETQ in the germline V gene. DNA of the CDR3: TGCGCCAGCAGCTTGGGACAGGTTAATGGCTACACCTTC. The encoded protein is CASSLGQVNGYTF.

This rearrangement joins TRBV6-2 or TRBV6-3 to TRBJ2-7; either TRBD1 or TRBD2 may fit D (5 bases each). Germline-derived CDR1 and CDR2 are MNHEY and SVGEGT. This CDR3 has 15 amino acids. The V end was cut by 4 bases, the J end by 10 bases, with 23 bases between. CDR3 DNA: TGTGCCAGCAGTTTGGGGGACGGCCAAGCTGACTTCCAGTACTTC. Translation gives CASSLGDGQADFQYF.

This chain uses TRBV27 with TRBJ1-1; D gene ambiguous. The CDR3 length is 14 residues. V gave up 5 bases and J gave up 4 bases, with 14 bases separating them. Germline lookup yields CDR1 MNHEY and CDR2 SMNVEV (reference sequence). The CDR3 nucleotides are TGTGCCAGCAGTCCAGCGAGTACGGGCACTGAAGCTTTCTTT. Translation gives CASSPASTGTEAFF.

The CDR3 region is CSVDRVYNEQFF. CDR3 in DNA: TGCAGCGTTGACCGGGTGTACAATGAGCAGTTCTTC. The chain combines TRBV29-1 with TRBJ2-1; no clear D. CDR1 is SQVTM and CDR2 is ANQGSEA in the germline V gene. This CDR3 contains 12 residues. V was cut by 3 bases and J by 4 bases, with 7 bases left in between.

This clone was seen a single time. One junction end disagrees with the germline gene, perhaps due to a read error. The rearrangement joins TRBV18 to TRBJ1-2; TRBD1 might be the D (6 bases). Germline-derived CDR1 and CDR2 are KGHSH and LQKENI. The CDR3 has 15 residues. The CDR3 reads CASSPLGGRRYDYTF. Here the CDR3 DNA reads TGTGCCAGCTCACCACTTGGGGGCCGCCGCTATGACTACACCTTC.

V is TRBV5-1 and J is TRBJ1-6, with 8 bases lining up with TRBD1. The CDR3 is 16 residues long. Germline V CDR1 and CDR2: SGHRS, YFSETQ. Trimming cost V 6 bases and J 5 bases; bases outside gene matches: 10. The CDR3 reads CASTPGGTGNNSPLHF. The DNA for the CDR3 is TGCGCCAGCACCCCCGGCGGGACAGGAAATAATTCACCCCTCCACTTT.

The rearrangement links TRBV6-4 to TRBJ2-1; the D is unclear. CDR3 length equals 15 residues. From germline, CDR1 is MRHNA and CDR2 SNTAGT. V was clipped by 5 bases and J by 0 bases, with 11 bases between them. The CDR3 loop is CASSPTGNSYNEQFF. In DNA form, the CDR3 reads TGTGCCAGCAGTCCGACTGGTAACTCCTACAATGAGCAGTTCTTC.

The gene calls are TRBV5-1 and TRBJ2-2; a weak D match, TRBD2 (6 bases). The germline CDR1 and CDR2 sequences are SGHRS and YFSETQ. The CDR3 has 15 amino acids. V lost 3 bases and J lost 4, with 13 bases in between. CDR3 region: CASSWGDPTTGELFF. CDR3 DNA sequence: TGCGCCAGCAGCTGGGGGGACCCAACCACCGGGGAGCTGTTTTTT.

A few counts support this clone. The rearrangement joins TRBV24-1 to TRBJ1-5; D call uncertain. Germline CDR1 reads KGHDR; CDR2 reads SFDVKD. CDR3 length equals 15 residues. V dropped 6 bases and J dropped 2 bases, with 13 bases sitting between them. The CDR3 spells CATSSAARGNQPQHF. The DNA for the CDR3 is TGTGCCACCAGTTCAGCCGCAAGGGGCAATCAGCCCCAGCATTTT.

A word on this clone: Germline and junction disagree at one end, which may indicate a read error. The chain recombines TRBV5-6 with TRBJ2-5; perhaps TRBD2 as D (7 bases). Germline V gene data show CDR1 as SGHDT and CDR2 as YYEEEE. The CDR3 is made up of 12 amino acids. The CDR3 nucleotides are TGTGCCAGCAGCTTGACAGGGAGGGACTTGGACTTC. Protein: CASSLTGRDLDF.

The gene calls are TRBV6-5 and TRBJ2-1; 9 positions match TRBD1. V lost 1 base, J lost 6 bases, and 4 bases stayed unmatched. The CDR3 sequence is 15 residues long. CDR1 MNHEY and CDR2 SVGAGI come from the germline V gene. The CDR3 loop reads CASSYWGQGVNEQFF. CDR3 nucleotide sequence: TGTGCCAGCAGTTACTGGGGACAGGGCGTCAATGAGCAGTTCTTC.

V is TRBV5-1 and J is TRBJ2-1; 13 positions match TRBD2. The V gene end was trimmed by 0 bases and the J gene end by 10 bases; junction bases not matched to a gene: 1. CDR3 size: 14 residues. Germline V gives CDR1 SGHRS, CDR2 YFSETQ. The CDR3 spells CASSLELAGGEQFF. The CDR3 nucleotides are TGCGCCAGCAGCTTGGAACTAGCGGGAGGGGAGCAGTTCTTC. Combining the CDR3 with reference TRBV5-1 and TRBJ2-1 gives the whole variable domain KAGVTQTPRYLIKTRGQQVTLSCSPISGHRSVSWYQQTPGQGLQFLFEYFSETQRNKGNFPGRFSGRQFSNSRSEMNVSTLELGDSALYLCASSLELAGGEQFFGPGTRLTVL.

The rearrangement uses TRBV28 and TRBJ2-2; D is uncertain. The CDR3 loop spans 16 amino acids. Trimming removed 3 bases from V and 2 bases from J, with 13 bases in between. Per the germline V gene, CDR1 is MDHEN and CDR2 is SYDVKM. The CDR3 is CASSFPLGRNTGELFF. In nucleotides, the CDR3 is TGTGCCAGCAGTTTCCCCCTGGGCAGAAACACCGGGGAGCTGTTTTTT.

V is TRBV7-2 and J is TRBJ1-5, with D unclear. Between the trimmed V and J ends, which lost 4 bases and 1 base, there was a span of 11 bases. This CDR3 contains 15 residues. Germline V lookup: CDR1 SGHTA, CDR2 FQGNSA. Here the CDR3 DNA reads TGTGCCAGCAGCTCCGCGGCTATCAGCAATCAGCCCCAGCATTTT. Translating it yields CASSSAAISNQPQHF. The full variable domain, its missing parts supplied by reference TRBV7-2 and TRBJ1-5, is GAGVSQSPSNKVTEKGKDVELRCDPISGHTALYWYRQSLGQGLEFLIYFQGNSAPDKSGLPSDRFSAERTGGSVSTLTIQRTQQEDSAVYLCASSSAAISNQPQHFGDGTRLSIL.

The chain has TRBV19 and TRBJ2-7; D is unclear. V was pared by 6 bases and J by 3 bases, with 12 bases between. The CDR3 contains 13 residues. Germline-derived CDR1 and CDR2 are LNHDA and SQIVND (reference sequence). The CDR3 spells CASSVTDFYEQYF. CDR3 nucleotides: TGTGCCAGTAGCGTAACAGACTTCTACGAGCAGTACTTC. Full variable domain (remainder filled in from reference TRBV19 and TRBJ2-7): DGGITQSPKYLFRKEGQNVTLSCEQNLNHDAMYWYRQDPGQGLRLIYYSQIVNDFQKGDIAEGYSVSREKKESFPLTVTSAQKNPTAFYLCASSVTDFYEQYFGPGTRLTVT.

The chain recombines TRBV28 with TRBJ1-5, with D possibly being TRBD1 (6 bases). This CDR3 is 14 amino acids long. Germline loops: CDR1 MDHEN, CDR2 SYDVKM. Trimming stripped 2 bases from V and 4 bases from J, with 9 bases between. CDR3 sequence (DNA): TGTGCCAGCAGTTTAGAGGGGGGGAATCAGCCCCAGCATTTT. Translation gives CASSLEGGNQPQHF. Full variable domain (outside the CDR3, taken from reference TRBV28 and TRBJ1-5): DVKVTQSSRYLVKRTGEKVFLECVQDMDHENMFWYRQDPGLGLRLIYFSYDVKMKEKGDIPEGYSVSREKKERFSLILESASTNQTSMYLCASSLEGGNQPQHFGDGTRLSIL.

This chain joins TRBV20-1 and TRBJ1-5; possible D gene TRBD1, 5 bases. Germline CDR1 DFQATT, CDR2 SNEGSKA (reference sequence). The germline V and J ends were trimmed by 3 bases and 7 bases, with 16 bases remaining between them. The CDR3 has 14 amino acids. CDR3 loop: CSASWGGSIQPQHF. DNA for the CDR3: TGCAGTGCTAGTTGGGGGGGGTCTATCCAGCCCCAGCATTTT.

The chain couples TRBV14 to TRBJ2-1; D remains unclear. V lost 4 bases and J 0 bases, leaving 10 bases between the germline ends. CDR3 length: 15 residues. Germline-derived CDR1 and CDR2 are SGHDN and FVKESK. CDR3 region: CASSPRVSSYNEQFF. The CDR3 DNA sequence: TGTGCCAGCAGCCCCCGAGTCAGCTCCTACAATGAGCAGTTCTTC.

The chain uses TRBV5-1 and TRBJ2-7; 15 bases match TRBD2. This CDR3 has 14 residues. With 4 bases clipped from V and 6 bases from J, the junction kept 2 bases outside the gene matches. Germline values: CDR1 SGHRS, CDR2 YFSETQ. The CDR3 DNA is TGCGCCAGCAGCACGGGACTAGCGGGAGGCGAGCAGTACTTC. Translating gives CASSTGLAGGEQYF. Full variable domain (remainder filled in from reference TRBV5-1 and TRBJ2-7): KAGVTQTPRYLIKTRGQQVTLSCSPISGHRSVSWYQQTPGQGLQFLFEYFSETQRNKGNFPGRFSGRQFSNSRSEMNVSTLELGDSALYLCASSTGLAGGEQYFGPGTRLTVT.